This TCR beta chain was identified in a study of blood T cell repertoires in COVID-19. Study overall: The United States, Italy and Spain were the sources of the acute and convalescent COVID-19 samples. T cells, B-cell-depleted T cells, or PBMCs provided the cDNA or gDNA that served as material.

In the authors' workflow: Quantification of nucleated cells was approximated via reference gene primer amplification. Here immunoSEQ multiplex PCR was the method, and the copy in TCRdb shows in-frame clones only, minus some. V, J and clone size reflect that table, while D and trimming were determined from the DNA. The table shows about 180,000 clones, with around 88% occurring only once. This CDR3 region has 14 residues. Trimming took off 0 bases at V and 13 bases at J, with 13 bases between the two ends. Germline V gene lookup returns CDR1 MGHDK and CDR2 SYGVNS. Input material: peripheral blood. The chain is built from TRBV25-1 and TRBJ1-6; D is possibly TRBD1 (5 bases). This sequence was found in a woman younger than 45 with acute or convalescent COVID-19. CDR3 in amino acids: CASSEYGRVSPLHF. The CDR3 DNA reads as TGTGCCAGCAGTGAATACGGCAGGGTTTCGCCCCTCCACTTT.